Following are 20 T cell receptor beta chains from one sample sequenced in a study of cytomegalovirus exposure and HLA in healthy donors. The PCR ran on 60 Vbeta and 13 Jbeta primers. Data came from immunoSEQ multiplex PCR; TCRdb stores just in-frame clones and leaves some out. The sample lists around 140,000 clones, almost 85% seen once, with approximately 1.5% in the top ten. Sequencing was performed on PBMCs. These receptors were obtained from a man in his thirties or forties in good health and CMV-seropositive.

The chain links TRBV15 to TRBJ1-2; D might be TRBD1 (5 bases). V lost 1 base to trimming and J lost 3 bases, with 12 bases between them. Germline CDR1 and CDR2: LNHNV and YYDKDF (reference sequence). The CDR3 runs 15 residues. In nucleotides, the CDR3 is TGTGCCACCAGCAGAGCAGGGAAAACGGACTATGGCTACACCTTC. As protein: CATSRAGKTDYGYTF.

This clone has just one count. The gene calls are TRBV5-1 and TRBJ2-5; D is ambiguous. There are 15 residues in the CDR3. With 1 base removed from V and 5 bases from J, the gap between germline ends came to 15 bases. CDR1 SGHRS and CDR2 YFSETQ come from the germline V gene. The CDR3 DNA is TGCGCCAGCAGCTTGACGAGCACGAACCCGGAGACCCAGTACTTC. Amino acids: CASSLTSTNPETQYF.

The chain employs TRBV6-5 and TRBJ1-5; D not resolved. Per the germline V gene, CDR1 is MNHEY and CDR2 is SVGAGI. V lost 5 bases, J lost 7 bases, and 18 bases lay in between. The CDR3 runs to 15 residues. DNA for the CDR3: TGTGCCAGCAGTACAGCGGAGCCACTGGACCAGCCCCAGCATTTT. Translated, it gives CASSTAEPLDQPQHF.

The V call is TRBV9, the J call TRBJ2-1; no clear D. CDR1 SGDLS and CDR2 YYNGEE come from the germline V gene. The CDR3 totals 12 residues. V was trimmed by 4 bases and J by 2 bases, leaving 4 bases between them. Here the CDR3 reads CASSQAYNEQFF. CDR3 coding DNA: TGTGCCAGCAGCCAGGCCTACAATGAGCAGTTCTTC.

The chain carries TRBV19 and TRBJ2-2; 7 bases match TRBD1. V shed 1 base and J 4 bases; nucleotides not matched to a gene: 6. CDR1 and CDR2 from the germline V gene are LNHDA and SQIVND (reference sequence). The CDR3 runs to 16 residues. The DNA of the CDR3 is TGTGCCAGTAGTATAGGAGAGGGGGCGGTCACCGGGGAGCTGTTTTTT. The encoded protein is CASSIGEGAVTGELFF.

The rearrangement joins TRBV2 to TRBJ2-1, with 7 bases matching TRBD1. Germline V gene lookup returns CDR1 SNHLY and CDR2 FYNNEI. Trimming at V came to 6 bases and at J to 7 bases, leaving 9 bases not matched to a gene. This CDR3 is built from 14 residues. The CDR3 loop reads CASSRDRPINEQFF. The CDR3 DNA reads TGTGCCAGCAGCCGGGACAGACCAATAAATGAGCAGTTCTTC. Full variable domain (rest looked up from reference TRBV2 and TRBJ2-1): EPEVTQTPSHQVTQMGQEVILRCVPISNHLYFYWYRQILGQKVEFLVSFYNNEISEKSEIFDDQFSVERPDGSNFTLKIRSTKLEDSAMYFCASSRDRPINEQFFGPGTRLTVL.

The V gene is TRBV5-4, the J gene TRBJ1-1, with no clear D. V was trimmed by 7 bases and J by 2 bases, leaving 18 bases between them. The germline CDR1 and CDR2 sequences are SGHNT and YYREEE (reference sequence). The CDR3 is made up of 15 amino acids. The CDR3 DNA is TGTGCCAGCGGATCTGCCTTCGGAGGAAACACTGAAGCTTTCTTT. Translated: CASGSAFGGNTEAFF.

The chain employs TRBV19 and TRBJ1-1; D remains unclear. The CDR3 length is 14 residues. The ends were cut back, 6 bases at V and 1 base at J, with 12 bases in the middle. Germline V CDR1 and CDR2: LNHDA, SQIVND (reference sequence). Here the CDR3 DNA reads TGTGCCAGTAGGACGCTGGGAGAGAACACTGAAGCTTTCTTT. Translation: CASRTLGENTEAFF.

The chain employs TRBV9 and TRBJ2-3, with TRBD2 matching over 13 bases. Germline CDR1 and CDR2: SGDLS and YYNGEE. V gave up 7 bases and J gave up 3 bases; unmatched junction bases: 14. CDR3 size: 18 residues. This CDR3 is CASGPGLAGAARTDTQYF. The CDR3 bases are TGTGCCAGCGGGCCTGGACTAGCGGGAGCGGCACGGACAGATACGCAGTATTTT.

The rearrangement joins TRBV5-6 to TRBJ2-1, with 9 bases identical to TRBD2. Losses at the gene ends were 0 bases for V and 8 bases for J; bases not matched to a gene: 9. The CDR3 runs to 16 residues. Germline assignment: CDR1 SGHDT and CDR2 YYEEEE. DNA of the CDR3: TGTGCCAGCAGCTTGGGCGGAGGCGGGAGGGCCGATGAGCAGTTCTTC. Encoded protein: CASSLGGGGRADEQFF.

V and J are TRBV6-5 and TRBJ2-7, with D possibly being TRBD1 (6 bases). CDR1 and CDR2 from the germline V gene are MNHEY and SVGAGI. The V gene lost 6 bases and the J gene lost 0 bases, with 15 bases spanning the gap. CDR3 length: 15 amino acids. The CDR3: CASSSKQGLSYEQYF. The CDR3 region has the DNA TGTGCCAGCAGCTCAAAACAGGGCCTCTCCTACGAGCAGTACTTC.

The rearrangement links TRBV28 to TRBJ1-2, with TRBD1 matching over 10 bases. Germline assignment: CDR1 MDHEN and CDR2 SYDVKM. This CDR3 region has 16 residues. V dropped 8 bases and J dropped 4; count of bases not matched to a gene: 13. The CDR3 DNA follows: TGTGCCAGCCGAAAGACCGGGACAGGGGACTTCTATGGCTACACCTTC. Amino acids: CASRKTGTGDFYGYTF.

V usage is TRBV19 and J usage is TRBJ2-2, with TRBD1 matching over 12 bases. V dropped 9 bases and J dropped 4; count of bases not matched to a gene: 6. Germline CDR1 is LNHDA and CDR2 is SQIVND (reference sequence). The CDR3 contains 15 residues. CDR3: CASKKGQGATGELFF. CDR3 bases: TGTGCCAGCAAAAAGGGACAGGGGGCCACCGGGGAGCTGTTTTTT.

V gene TRBV28 combines with J gene TRBJ2-7, with 7 bases aligning to TRBD2. CDR1 and CDR2 from the germline V gene are MDHEN and SYDVKM. The CDR3 contains 18 residues. V shed 1 base and J 2 bases; nucleotides not matched to a gene: 14. In nucleotides, the CDR3 is TGTGCCAGCAGTTTATATCTACCGGGAGGCCTTACCCCCTACGAGCAGTACTTC. Translated: CASSLYLPGGLTPYEQYF.

The CDR3 is CASSPVQGLLYTGELFF. The CDR3 DNA reads TGTGCCAGCAGCCCGGTCCAGGGACTACTCTACACCGGGGAGCTGTTTTTT. This chain links TRBV5-8 with TRBJ2-2, with 7 bases fitting TRBD2. With V trimmed by 4 bases and J by 3 bases, 12 bases remained unmatched. This CDR3 is built from 17 residues. Germline V lookup: CDR1 SGHTS, CDR2 YDEGEE. Full variable domain (outside the CDR3, taken from reference TRBV5-8 and TRBJ2-2): EAGVTQSPTHLIKTRGQQATLRCSPISGHTSVYWYQQALGLGLQFLLWYDEGEERNRGNFPPRFSGRQFPNYSSELNVNALELEDSALYLCASSPVQGLLYTGELFFGEGSRLTVL.

The CDR3 DNA is TGTTCTGCCGGGACTAGCGGGGGCGATACGCAGTATTTT. Amino acid sequence: CSAGTSGGDTQYF. The chain joins TRBV19 to TRBJ2-3; the match to TRBD2 covers 14 bases. CDR1 is LNHDA and CDR2 is SQIVND in the germline V gene (reference sequence). The CDR3 length is 13 residues.

The rearrangement uses TRBV11-2 and TRBJ2-1; the D gene is possibly TRBD1 (6 bases). This CDR3 has 16 residues. Germline loops: CDR1 SGHAT, CDR2 FQNNGV. Trimming took 3 bases from V and 3 from J, leaving 15 bases between them. CDR3 nucleotide sequence: TGTGCCAGCAGCTTGGTTTCCGGGACATTCTACAATGAGCAGTTCTTC. Amino acids: CASSLVSGTFYNEQFF.

The chain recombines TRBV5-6 with TRBJ1-2; 7 nucleotides line up with TRBD1. This CDR3 comprises 13 residues. The V gene end was trimmed by 0 bases and the J gene end by 4 bases; junction bases not matched to a gene: 0. Germline assignment: CDR1 SGHDT and CDR2 YYEEEE. DNA of the CDR3: TGTGCCAGCAGCTTGGGGACAGGCTATGGCTACACCTTC. Its translation is CASSLGTGYGYTF.

The V gene is TRBV7-9, the J gene TRBJ2-3, with 8 bases identical to TRBD1. Germline lookup yields CDR1 SEHNR and CDR2 FQNEAQ (reference sequence). This CDR3 spans 14 amino acids. Trimming at V came to 2 bases and at J to 4 bases, leaving 2 bases not matched to a gene. CDR3 region: CASSLQGASDTQYF. The CDR3 DNA sequence: TGTGCCAGCAGCTTACAGGGGGCCTCAGATACGCAGTATTTT.

The chain employs TRBV28 and TRBJ1-4; 9 bases agree with TRBD1. The germline V gene encodes CDR1 MDHEN and CDR2 SYDVKM. This CDR3 spans 15 amino acids. V lost 8 bases to trimming and J lost 7 bases; unmatched junction nucleotides: 11. DNA of the CDR3: TGTGCCAGCGGAATGGGACAGGGCGGTCGTGAAAAACTGTTTTTT. Translation gives CASGMGQGGREKLFF.